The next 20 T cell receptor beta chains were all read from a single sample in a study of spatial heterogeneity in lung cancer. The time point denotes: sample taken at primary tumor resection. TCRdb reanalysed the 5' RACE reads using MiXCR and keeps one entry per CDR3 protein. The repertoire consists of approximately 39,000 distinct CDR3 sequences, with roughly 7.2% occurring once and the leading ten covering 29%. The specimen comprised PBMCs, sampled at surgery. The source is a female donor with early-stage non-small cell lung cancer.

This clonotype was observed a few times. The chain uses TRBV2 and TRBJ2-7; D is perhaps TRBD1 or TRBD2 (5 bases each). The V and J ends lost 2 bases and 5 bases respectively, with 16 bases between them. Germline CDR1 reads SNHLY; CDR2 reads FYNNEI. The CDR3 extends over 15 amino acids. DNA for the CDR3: TGTGCCAGCAGTGAAAGGTCAGGGAGAGATCACGAGCAGTACTTC. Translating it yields CASSERSGRDHEQYF.

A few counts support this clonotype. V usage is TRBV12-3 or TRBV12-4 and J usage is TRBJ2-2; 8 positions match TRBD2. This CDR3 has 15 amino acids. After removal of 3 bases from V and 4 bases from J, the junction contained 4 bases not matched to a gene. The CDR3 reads CASSFREGGTGELFF. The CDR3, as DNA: TGTGCCAGCAGTTTTCGGGAGGGCGGCACCGGGGAGCTGTTTTTT.

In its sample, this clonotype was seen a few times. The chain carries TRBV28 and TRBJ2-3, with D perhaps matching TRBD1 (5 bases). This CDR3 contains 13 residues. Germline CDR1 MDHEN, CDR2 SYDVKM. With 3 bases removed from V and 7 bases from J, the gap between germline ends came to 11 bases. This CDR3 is CASSLRTTHTQYF. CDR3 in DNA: TGTGCCAGCAGTTTGCGGACAACCCATACGCAGTATTTT.

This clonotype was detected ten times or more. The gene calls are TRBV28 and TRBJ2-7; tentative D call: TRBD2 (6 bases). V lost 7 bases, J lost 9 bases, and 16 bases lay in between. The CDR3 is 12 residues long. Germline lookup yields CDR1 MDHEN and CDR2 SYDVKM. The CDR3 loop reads CASTPPRGGQYF. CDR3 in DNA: TGTGCCAGCACCCCCCCCCGGGGAGGGCAGTACTTC.

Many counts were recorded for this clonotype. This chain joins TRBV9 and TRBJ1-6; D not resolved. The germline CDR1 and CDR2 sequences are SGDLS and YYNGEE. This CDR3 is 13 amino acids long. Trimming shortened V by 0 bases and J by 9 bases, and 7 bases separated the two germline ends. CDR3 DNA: TGTGCCAGCAGCGTAGATTGGAGTTCACCCCTCCACTTT. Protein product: CASSVDWSSPLHF.

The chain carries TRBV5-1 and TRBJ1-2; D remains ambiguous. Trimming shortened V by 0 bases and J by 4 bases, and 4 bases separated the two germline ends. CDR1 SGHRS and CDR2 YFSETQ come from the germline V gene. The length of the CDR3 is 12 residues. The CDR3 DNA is TGCGCCAGCAGCTTGGACGGCTATGGCTACACCTTC. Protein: CASSLDGYGYTF. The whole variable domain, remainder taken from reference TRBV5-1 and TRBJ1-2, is KAGVTQTPRYLIKTRGQQVTLSCSPISGHRSVSWYQQTPGQGLQFLFEYFSETQRNKGNFPGRFSGRQFSNSRSEMNVSTLELGDSALYLCASSLDGYGYTFGSGTRLTVV.

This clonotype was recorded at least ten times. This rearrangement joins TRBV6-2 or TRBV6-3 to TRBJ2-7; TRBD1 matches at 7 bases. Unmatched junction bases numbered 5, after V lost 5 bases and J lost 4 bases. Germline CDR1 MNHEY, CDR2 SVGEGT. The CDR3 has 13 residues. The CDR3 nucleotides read TGTGCCAGCAGTCAGACAGGGTGGTACGAGCAGTACTTC. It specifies CASSQTGWYEQYF.

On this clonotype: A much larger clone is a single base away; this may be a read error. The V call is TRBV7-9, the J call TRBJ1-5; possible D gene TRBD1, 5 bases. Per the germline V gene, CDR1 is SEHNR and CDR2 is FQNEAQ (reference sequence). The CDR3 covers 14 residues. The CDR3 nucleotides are TGTGCCAGCAGCCAGGGACGGCCGGGGCAGCCCCGGCATTTT. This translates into CASSQGRPGQPRHF.

The CDR3 is CASREGQGRYGYTF. The CDR3, as DNA: TGTGCCAGCAGGGAAGGACAGGGACGGTATGGCTACACCTTC. The rearrangement uses TRBV12-3 or TRBV12-4 and TRBJ1-2; 8 bases agree with TRBD1. This CDR3 contains 14 residues. The V gene end was trimmed by 6 bases and the J gene end by 5 bases; junction bases not matched to a gene: 8.

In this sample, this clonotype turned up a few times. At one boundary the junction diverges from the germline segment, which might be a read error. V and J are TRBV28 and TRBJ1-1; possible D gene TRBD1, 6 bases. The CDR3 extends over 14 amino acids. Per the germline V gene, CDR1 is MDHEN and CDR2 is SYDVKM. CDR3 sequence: CVSRRGDGSTEAFF. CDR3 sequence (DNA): TGTGTCAGCCGGAGGGGGGATGGGAGCACTGAAGCTTTCTTT.

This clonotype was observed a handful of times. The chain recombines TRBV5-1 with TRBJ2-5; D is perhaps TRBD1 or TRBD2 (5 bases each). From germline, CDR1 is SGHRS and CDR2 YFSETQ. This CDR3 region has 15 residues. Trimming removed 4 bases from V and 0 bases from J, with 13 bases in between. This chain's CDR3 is CASSTGTRYQETQYF. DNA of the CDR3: TGCGCCAGCAGCACCGGGACCCGGTACCAAGAGACCCAGTACTTC.

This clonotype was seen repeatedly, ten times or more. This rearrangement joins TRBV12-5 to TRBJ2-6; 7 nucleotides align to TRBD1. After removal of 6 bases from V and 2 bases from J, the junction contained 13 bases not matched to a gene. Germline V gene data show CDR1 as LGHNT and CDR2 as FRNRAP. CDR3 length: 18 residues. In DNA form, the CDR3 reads TGTGCTAGTGGACCGTCGGGACAGCCATCCACTGGGGCCAACGTCCTGACTTTC. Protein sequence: CASGPSGQPSTGANVLTF.

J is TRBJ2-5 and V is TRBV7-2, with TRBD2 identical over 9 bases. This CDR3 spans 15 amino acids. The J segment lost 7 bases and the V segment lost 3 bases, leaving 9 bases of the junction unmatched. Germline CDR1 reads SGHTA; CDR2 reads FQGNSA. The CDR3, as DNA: TGTGCCAGCAGCTTGGGGTCTAGCGGGATTCGGACCCAGTACTTC. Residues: CASSLGSSGIRTQYF.

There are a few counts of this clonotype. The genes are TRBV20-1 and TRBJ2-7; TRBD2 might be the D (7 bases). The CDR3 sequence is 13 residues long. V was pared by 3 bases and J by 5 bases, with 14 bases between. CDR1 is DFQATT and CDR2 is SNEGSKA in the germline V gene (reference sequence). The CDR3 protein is CSASAGAFDEQYF. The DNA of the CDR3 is TGCAGTGCTAGTGCGGGGGCGTTTGACGAGCAGTACTTC.

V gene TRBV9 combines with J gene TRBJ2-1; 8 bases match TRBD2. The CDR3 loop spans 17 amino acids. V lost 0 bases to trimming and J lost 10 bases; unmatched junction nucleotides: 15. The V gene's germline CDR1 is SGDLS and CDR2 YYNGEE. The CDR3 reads CASSVDPGTRRPREQFF. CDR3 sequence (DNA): TGTGCCAGCAGCGTAGATCCCGGGACTAGGCGCCCCAGAGAGCAGTTCTTC.

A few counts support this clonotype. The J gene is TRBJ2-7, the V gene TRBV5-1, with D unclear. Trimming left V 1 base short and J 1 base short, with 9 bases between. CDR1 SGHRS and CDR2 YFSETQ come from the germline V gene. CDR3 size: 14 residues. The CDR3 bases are TGCGCCAGCAGCTTGTCCTGGTTGTCCTACGAGCAGTACTTC. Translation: CASSLSWLSYEQYF.

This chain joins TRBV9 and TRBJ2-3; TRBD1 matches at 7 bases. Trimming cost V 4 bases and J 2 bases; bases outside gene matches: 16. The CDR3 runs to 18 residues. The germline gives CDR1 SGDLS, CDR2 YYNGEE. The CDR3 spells CASSSRDSVPMPTDTQYF. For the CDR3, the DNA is TGTGCCAGCAGCAGCCGGGACAGTGTACCTATGCCCACAGATACGCAGTATTTT.

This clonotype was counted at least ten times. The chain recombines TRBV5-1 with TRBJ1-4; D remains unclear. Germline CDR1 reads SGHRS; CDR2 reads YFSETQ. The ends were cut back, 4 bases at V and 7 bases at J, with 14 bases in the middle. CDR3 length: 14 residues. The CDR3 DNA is TGCGCCAGCAGCCCCCAATCCGGAGGTGAAAAACTGTTTTTT. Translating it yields CASSPQSGGEKLFF.

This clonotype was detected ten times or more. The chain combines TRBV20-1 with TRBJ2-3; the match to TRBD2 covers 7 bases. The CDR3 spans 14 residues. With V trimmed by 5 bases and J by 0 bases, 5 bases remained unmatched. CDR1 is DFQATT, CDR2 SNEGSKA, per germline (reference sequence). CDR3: CSAPLAVSTDTQYF. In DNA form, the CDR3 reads TGCAGTGCTCCCCTAGCGGTTAGCACAGATACGCAGTATTTT.

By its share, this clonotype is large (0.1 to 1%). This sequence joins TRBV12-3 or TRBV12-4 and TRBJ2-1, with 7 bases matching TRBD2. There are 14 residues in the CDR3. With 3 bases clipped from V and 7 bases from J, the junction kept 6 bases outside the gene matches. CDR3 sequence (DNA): TGTGCCAGCAGTTTTTGGCGGGAGCGAAATGAGCAGTTCTTC. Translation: CASSFWRERNEQFF.